This TCR beta chain emerged from a study of blood T cell repertoires in COVID-19. About the research overall: PBMCs, B-cell-depleted T cells, or T cells were the source of the cDNA or gDNA that made up the material.

Using immunoSEQ multiplex PCR, the repertoire was profiled, and TCRdb retains in-frame clones only, with some absent. Of over 300,000 clones in the sample, about 89% were seen once. The germline gives CDR1 MRHNA, CDR2 SNTAGT. With V trimmed by 6 bases and J by 0 bases, 6 bases remained unmatched. The CDR3 sequence is 16 residues long. In this sample, this clone turned up once. Assignment of participants to cohorts was predicated upon participant-reported clinical history. The material sequenced was PBMCs or T cells enriched from blood (not recorded which). This TCR derives from a woman aged 35 to 49 who had recovered from COVID-19. This sequence joins TRBV6-4 and TRBJ2-2; 8 nucleotides agree with TRBD2. CDR3 bases: TGTGCCAGCAGCCCCACGGGGGGGGCGAACACCGGGGAGCTGTTTTTT. Translated: CASSPTGGANTGELFF.